The 32 T cell receptor beta chains in this list originate from one sample, sequenced in a study of blood T cells in healthy people across ages. A sample-barcoded 5' primer and a J-beta primer mix were used in a second PCR of about 6 to 11 cycles. TCRdb reanalysed the 5' RACE reads using MiXCR and keeps one entry per CDR3 protein. This sample has around 650,000 distinct CDR3 sequences, with over 40% found just once. The sample was blood. These TCRs come from a man older than 75 in good health.

This clonotype has more than one count but fewer than ten. V and J are TRBV29-1 and TRBJ2-3, with 11 nucleotides matching TRBD2. Germline CDR1 is SQVTM and CDR2 is ANQGSEA. This CDR3 region has 16 residues. Trimming cost V 4 bases and J 2 bases; bases outside gene matches: 8. The chain's CDR3 is CSVGRLAGLFTDTQYF. DNA of the CDR3: TGCAGCGTTGGACGACTAGCGGGGTTATTCACAGATACGCAGTATTTT.

This chain uses TRBV11-2 with TRBJ2-3; weak D call: TRBD1 (7 bases). The V gene lost 9 bases and the J gene lost 5 bases, with 12 bases spanning the gap. From germline, CDR1 is SGHAT and CDR2 FQNNGV. This CDR3 has 12 residues. The chain's CDR3 is CASIRGVDTQYF. CDR3 sequence (DNA): TGTGCCAGTATCAGGGGGGTAGATACGCAGTATTTT. The full variable domain, with the rest looked up from reference TRBV11-2 and TRBJ2-3, is EAGVAQSPRYKIIEKRQSVAFWCNPISGHATLYWYQQILGQGPKLLIQFQNNGVVDDSQLPKDRFSAERLKGVDSTLKIQPAKLEDSAVYLCASIRGVDTQYFGPGTRLTVL.

CDR3 nucleotide sequence: TGTGCCAGCAGCGTAGCCCCCCAGAACACTGAAGCTTTCTTT. It yields the protein CASSVAPQNTEAFF. The chain carries TRBV9 and TRBJ1-1; D gene uncertain. The germline V gene has CDR1 SGDLS and CDR2 YYNGEE. V shed 0 bases and J shed 1 base, with 7 bases lying between them. The CDR3 is 14 amino acids.

This clonotype showed up many times. This rearrangement joins TRBV20-1 to TRBJ2-7; the D gene could be TRBD1 or TRBD2 (5 bases each). The CDR3 is made up of 12 amino acids. The germline V gene encodes CDR1 DFQATT and CDR2 SNEGSKA (reference sequence). Trimming removed 6 bases at V and 5 bases at J, with 14 bases between. The CDR3 coding sequence is TGCAGTGCACGGGACGGACGCGACGAGCAGTACTTC. It translates to CSARDGRDEQYF.

For this clonotype: Given a much more abundant clone one base away, this may be a read error. The chain joins TRBV29-1 to TRBJ1-4; D remains ambiguous. Germline assignment: CDR1 SQVTM and CDR2 ANQGSEA. CDR3 size: 14 residues. CDR3 nucleotide sequence: TGCAGCATTGAAGAGGCAGCAGGAGGTGAAAAACTGTTTTTT. It encodes CSIEEAAGGEKLFF.

The rearrangement links TRBV24-1 to TRBJ2-4; a weak D match, TRBD2 (6 bases). The tail of the sequence fits TRBJ2-7 better, so the J call may be wrong. The CDR3 runs to 15 residues. Germline CDR1 is KGHDR and CDR2 is SFDVKD. Here the CDR3 reads CATSDSGGIYYEQYF. As DNA, the CDR3 is TGTGCCACCAGTGATTCGGGCGGGATCTACTACGAGCAGTACTTC.

The sample holds a few counts of this clonotype. The chain joins TRBV20-1 to TRBJ1-1, with D hard to call. The germline V gene has CDR1 DFQATT and CDR2 SNEGSKA (reference sequence). CDR3 size: 14 residues. V was clipped by 7 bases and J by 3 bases, with 18 bases between them. CDR3 bases: TGCAGTGGTTGGGCGGGGATAATGGACACTGAAGCTTTCTTT. Translation gives CSGWAGIMDTEAFF.

The rearrangement uses TRBV12-3 or TRBV12-4 and TRBJ2-3; D remains unclear. CDR3 length: 13 residues. V was cut by 2 bases and J by 4 bases, with 7 bases left in between. The CDR3 loop reads CASSLFGADTQYF. The CDR3 DNA reads as TGTGCCAGCAGTTTATTTGGGGCAGATACGCAGTATTTT.

The chain uses TRBV4-2 and TRBJ1-1; D remains ambiguous. V lost 1 base and J lost 4, with 10 bases in between. The CDR3 runs to 14 residues. Germline-derived CDR1 and CDR2 are LGHNA and YNFKEQ. The CDR3 sequence: CASSQAGGSTEAFF. The CDR3 DNA reads as TGTGCCAGCAGCCAAGCTGGTGGGAGCACTGAAGCTTTCTTT.

Notes on this clonotype: A read error may produce the germline difference seen at one junction end. The chain has TRBV20-1 and TRBJ2-1; D gene ambiguous. The germline CDR1 and CDR2 sequences are DFQATT and SNEGSKA (reference sequence). CDR3 length: 12 amino acids. CDR3 sequence: CSATASDNEQFF. The CDR3 bases are TGCAGTGCCACCGCCTCCGACAATGAGCAGTTCTTC.

This clonotype was observed many times. The chain couples TRBV9 to TRBJ2-7; D not certain. The CDR3 is 14 amino acids. Trimming removed 0 bases at V and 0 bases at J, with 7 bases between. The germline gives CDR1 SGDLS, CDR2 YYNGEE. CDR3 in DNA: TGTGCCAGCAGCGTAGACGTGAACTCCTACGAGCAGTACTTC. Translation: CASSVDVNSYEQYF.

This clonotype was detected a few times. The chain employs TRBV6-1 and TRBJ2-3; D could derive from TRBD1 or TRBD2 (5 bases each). This CDR3 region has 15 residues. The ends were cut back, 2 bases at V and 6 bases at J, with 15 bases in the middle. Germline CDR1 and CDR2: MNHNS and SASEGT. The CDR3 nucleotides read TGTGCCAGCAGTGAATCAGGGTATGAGGGCGATACGCAGTATTTT. Encoded protein: CASSESGYEGDTQYF.

The chain couples TRBV12-3 or TRBV12-4 to TRBJ2-7; 7 bases fit TRBD1. The CDR3 covers 13 residues. V was clipped by 2 bases and J by 5 bases; unmatched bases: 3. The CDR3 reads CASSLKTGNEQYF. CDR3 DNA: TGTGCCAGCAGTTTAAAGACAGGGAACGAGCAGTACTTC.

The V gene is TRBV4-3, the J gene TRBJ2-3; TRBD2 agrees at 9 bases. The CDR3 loop spans 20 amino acids. CDR1 is LGHNA and CDR2 is YSLEER in the germline V gene. V was pared by 4 bases and J by 0 bases, with 17 bases of the junction left unmatched. The CDR3 spells CASSRKMISGSQSSTDTQYF. DNA for the CDR3: TGCGCCAGCAGCCGCAAGATGATTAGCGGGAGCCAGTCTAGCACAGATACGCAGTATTTT.

The chain is built from TRBV6-1 and TRBJ2-1; no reliable D call. V lost 11 bases to trimming and J lost 4 bases, with 12 bases between them. The CDR3 is 12 amino acids. CDR1 and CDR2 (germline): MNHNS, SASEGT. DNA of the CDR3: TGTGCCGCCACGGACGGTTACAATGAGCAGTTCTTC. Encoded protein: CAATDGYNEQFF.

This clonotype has just a few counts. The V and J genes are TRBV6-4 and TRBJ2-1, with D tentatively TRBD2 (5 bases). The germline V gene has CDR1 MRHNA and CDR2 SNTAGT. There are 15 residues in the CDR3. The V and J ends lost 6 bases and 1 base respectively, with 13 bases between them. The CDR3 DNA sequence: TGTGCCAGCAGACCGGAGGACTTATCCTACAATGAGCAGTTCTTC. Translated, it gives CASRPEDLSYNEQFF.

This chain uses TRBV3-1 with TRBJ2-1, with D unclear. The CDR3 has 11 amino acids. Trimming cost V 1 base and J 9 bases, with 4 bases left between them. Looked up from germline, CDR1 is LGHDT and CDR2 is YNNKEL (reference sequence). CDR3 nucleotides: TGTGCCAGCAGCCAAGTTGTTGAGCAGTTCTTC. It yields the protein CASSQVVEQFF.

This rearrangement joins TRBV6-6 to TRBJ2-5, with 7 bases identical to TRBD1. The CDR3 is made up of 15 amino acids. In germline, CDR1 is MNHNY, CDR2 SVGAGI (reference sequence). The ends lost 6 bases at V and 0 bases at J; junction bases unmatched: 7. The CDR3 loop is CASSGTDLYQETQYF. The CDR3 DNA is TGTGCCAGCAGCGGGACAGACTTGTACCAAGAGACCCAGTACTTC.

This chain connects TRBV20-1 to TRBJ2-7; 9 bases align to TRBD1. This CDR3 spans 14 amino acids. From germline, CDR1 is DFQATT and CDR2 SNEGSKA (reference sequence). The V and J ends lost 4 bases and 0 bases, in that order; junction bases with no gene match: 4. CDR3 sequence: CSAIPGQGSYEQYF. In DNA, the CDR3 is TGCAGTGCTATTCCGGGACAGGGCTCCTACGAGCAGTACTTC.

This sequence joins TRBV12-3 or TRBV12-4 and TRBJ2-3, with D possibly TRBD1 on 6 matching bases. This CDR3 region has 15 residues. Trimming shortened V by 2 bases and J by 5 bases, and 14 bases separated the two germline ends. This CDR3 is CASSLSPGARDTQYF. The CDR3 DNA reads as TGTGCCAGCAGTTTATCGCCAGGGGCGAGAGATACGCAGTATTTT.

This clonotype came up many times. The rearrangement uses TRBV7-2 and TRBJ2-3; the D gene is possibly TRBD2 (6 bases). CDR1 and CDR2 (germline): SGHTA, FQGNSA. V lost 1 base and J lost 4, with 18 bases in between. This CDR3 comprises 17 residues. CDR3 protein: CASSLVGLANPPDTQYF. In nucleotides, the CDR3 is TGTGCCAGCAGCTTAGTAGGGCTAGCGAATCCCCCAGATACGCAGTATTTT.

As to this clonotype: One junction end does not reproduce the germline sequence, and a read error may be involved. This chain connects TRBV3-1 to TRBJ2-6; a possible D gene is TRBD2 (6 bases). The CDR3 totals 18 residues. CDR1 LGHDT and CDR2 YNNKEL come from the germline V gene (reference sequence). CDR3 coding DNA: TGTGCCAGCAGCCCGCTCAGCGGGTTTGACTCTGGGGCCACCGTCCTGACTTTC. It is translated as CASSPLSGFDSGATVLTF.

The count of this clonotype is one. The chain uses TRBV10-2 and TRBJ2-5; D perhaps matches TRBD2 (6 bases). Trimming removed 8 bases from V and 5 bases from J, with 15 bases in between. The CDR3 sequence is 13 residues long. Germline CDR1 and CDR2: WSHSY and SAAADI. In DNA, the CDR3 is TGCGCCAGCCTTCCGCGGGGCCATGAGACCCAGTACTTC. Its protein is CASLPRGHETQYF.

This clonotype was counted once. V and J are TRBV24-1 and TRBJ2-3; 9 bases map to TRBD1. Germline-derived CDR1 and CDR2 are KGHDR and SFDVKD. With V trimmed by 3 bases and J by 0 bases, 3 bases remained unmatched. CDR3 length: 16 amino acids. The CDR3 DNA follows: TGTGCCACCAGTGATAGACAGGGGGGTAGCACAGATACGCAGTATTTT. Translating it yields CATSDRQGGSTDTQYF.

The rearrangement joins TRBV29-1 to TRBJ2-3; TRBD2 aligns across 12 bases. CDR3 length: 14 residues. Germline lookup yields CDR1 SQVTM and CDR2 ANQGSEA. J gave up 7 bases and V 5 bases, and 7 bases lay outside the gene matches. The CDR3 spells CSVQTSGRMNTQYF. CDR3 sequence (DNA): TGCAGCGTTCAGACTAGCGGGAGAATGAATACGCAGTATTTT.

This chain connects TRBV14 to TRBJ2-5; 7 bases are a match to TRBD2. Per the germline V gene, CDR1 is SGHDN and CDR2 is FVKESK. Trimming removed 2 bases from V and 7 bases from J; junction bases left unmatched: 10. This CDR3 is 15 amino acids long. CDR3 DNA sequence: TGTGCCAGCAGCCAACCGGGACTATCCGAAGGGACCCAGTACTTC. This sequence encodes CASSQPGLSEGTQYF.

The chain has TRBV6-1 and TRBJ2-3; D not certain. Trimming left V 5 bases short and J 2 bases short, with 8 bases between. The CDR3 spans 13 residues. Germline V lookup: CDR1 MNHNS, CDR2 SASEGT. CDR3 sequence reads: CASSKQNTDTQYF. CDR3 coding DNA: TGTGCCAGCAGTAAACAAAACACAGATACGCAGTATTTT.

The chain recombines TRBV29-1 with TRBJ2-1; D uncertain. CDR3 length: 14 residues. V was pared by 0 bases and J by 6 bases, with 12 bases between. Germline CDR1 SQVTM, CDR2 ANQGSEA. The CDR3 nucleotides are TGCAGCGTTGAAGATCGGTACAGTGGCAATGAGCAGTTCTTC. Protein: CSVEDRYSGNEQFF.

This clonotype was detected a few times. The chain couples TRBV6-2 or TRBV6-3 to TRBJ2-1; D perhaps matches TRBD2 (6 bases). V was shortened by 7 bases and J by 3 bases, with 16 bases between the two germline ends. The length of the CDR3 is 15 residues. Germline V gene sequence: CDR1 MNHEY, CDR2 SVGEGT. CDR3 amino acids: CASTVAVANYNEQFF. CDR3 DNA sequence: TGTGCCAGCACCGTAGCGGTAGCCAACTACAATGAGCAGTTCTTC.

The rearrangement links TRBV27 to TRBJ1-6; perhaps TRBD1 as D (6 bases). V was clipped by 1 base and J by 5 bases, with 18 bases between them. The CDR3 is made up of 18 amino acids. Germline-derived CDR1 and CDR2 are MNHEY and SMNVEV (reference sequence). This CDR3 reads CASSLFGRGGKNNSPLHF. In DNA form, the CDR3 reads TGTGCCAGCAGTTTATTCGGCAGGGGAGGGAAGAATAATTCACCCCTCCACTTT.

Details on this clonotype: A clone one base away is much larger, so this may be a read error. V usage is TRBV7-8 and J usage is TRBJ1-2; D is possibly TRBD1 (6 bases). The CDR3 length is 15 residues. V lost 0 bases and J 7 bases, leaving 15 bases between the germline ends. The germline V gene encodes CDR1 SGHVS and CDR2 FQNEAQ. CDR3 in amino acids: CASSLASTTGSGYTF. The CDR3 DNA follows: TGTGCCAGCAGCTTAGCGTCCACGACAGGTTCTGGCTACACCTTC.

V gene TRBV2 combines with J gene TRBJ2-3, with TRBD1 as a possible D gene (5 bases). Germline V gene sequence: CDR1 SNHLY, CDR2 FYNNEI. Trimming took off 7 bases at V and 0 bases at J, with 17 bases between the two ends. The length of the CDR3 is 16 residues. The CDR3 spells CASTQQASLSTDTQYF. The CDR3 DNA follows: TGTGCCAGCACCCAACAGGCTAGTCTTAGCACAGATACGCAGTATTTT.